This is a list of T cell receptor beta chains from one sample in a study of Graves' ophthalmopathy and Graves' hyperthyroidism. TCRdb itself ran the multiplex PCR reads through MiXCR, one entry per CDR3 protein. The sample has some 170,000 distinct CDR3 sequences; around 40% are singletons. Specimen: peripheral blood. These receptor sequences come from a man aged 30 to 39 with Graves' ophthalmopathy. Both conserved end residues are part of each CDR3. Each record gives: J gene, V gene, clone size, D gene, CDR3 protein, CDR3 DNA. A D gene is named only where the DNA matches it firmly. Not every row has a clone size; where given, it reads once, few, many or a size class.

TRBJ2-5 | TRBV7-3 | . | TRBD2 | CASSVNSGKETQYF | TGTGCCAGCAGCGTGAATAGCGGGAAGGAGACCCAGTACTTC
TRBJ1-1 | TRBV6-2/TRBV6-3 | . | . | CASSYGGGTYTEAFF | TGTGCCAGCAGTTATGGGGGCGGCACGTACACTGAAGCTTTCTTT
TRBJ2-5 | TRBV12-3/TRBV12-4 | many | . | CASSPGLLSETQYF | TGTGCCAGCAGCCCGGGGCTGCTTTCAGAGACCCAGTACTTC
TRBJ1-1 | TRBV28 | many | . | CASSLFNSSGVRTEAFF | TGTGCCAGCAGTTTATTCAACTCTTCGGGGGTACGCACTGAAGCTTTCTTT
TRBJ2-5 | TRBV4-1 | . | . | CASSRVVTETQYF | TGCGCCAGCAGCCGGGTAGTTACAGAGACCCAGTACTTC
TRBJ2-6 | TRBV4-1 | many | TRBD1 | CASSQTRQGTGANVLTF | TGCGCCAGCAGCCAAACGAGACAGGGTACTGGGGCCAACGTCCTGACTTTC
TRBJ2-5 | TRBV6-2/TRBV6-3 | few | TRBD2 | CASSRLLAGIQETQYF | TGTGCCAGCAGTCGACTACTAGCGGGGATCCAAGAGACCCAGTACTTC
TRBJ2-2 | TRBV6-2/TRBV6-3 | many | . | CAASGIGGTGELFF | TGTGCCGCCAGCGGGATAGGGGGCACCGGGGAGCTGTTTTTT
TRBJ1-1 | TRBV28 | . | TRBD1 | CASSLYDWGQGGYTEAFF | TGTGCCAGCAGTTTATATGATTGGGGACAGGGAGGTTACACTGAAGCTTTCTTT
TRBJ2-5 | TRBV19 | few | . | CASSTGLQETQYF | TGTGCCAGTAGCACGGGTTTACAAGAGACCCAGTACTTC
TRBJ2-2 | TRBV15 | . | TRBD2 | CATSRDRSGTNTGELFF | TGTGCCACCAGCAGAGATCGTAGCGGGACCAACACCGGGGAGCTGTTTTTT
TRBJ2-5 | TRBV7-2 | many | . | CASSFLAPQETQYF | TGTGCCAGCAGCTTCCTAGCGCCTCAAGAGACCCAGTACTTC
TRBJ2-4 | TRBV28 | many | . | CASSLSGVAKNIQYF | TGTGCCAGCAGTTTATCGGGAGTAGCCAAAAACATTCAGTACTTC
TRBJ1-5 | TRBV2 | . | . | CASTGETRTDF | TGTGCCAGCACGGGGGAGACCCGAACAGATTTT
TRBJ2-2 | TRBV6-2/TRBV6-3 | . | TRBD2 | CASSYGLAGEVGELFF | TGTGCCAGCAGTTACGGGCTAGCGGGAGAGGTCGGGGAGCTGTTTTTT
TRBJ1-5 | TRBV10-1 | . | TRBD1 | CAIPGTERSNRNQPQHF | TGCGCCATACCCGGGACAGAACGATCGAACCGCAATCAGCCCCAGCATTTT
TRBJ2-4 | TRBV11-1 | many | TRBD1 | CASSLAGTGELAKNIQYF | TGTGCCAGCAGCTTAGCCGGGACAGGCGAACTAGCCAAAAACATTCAGTACTTC
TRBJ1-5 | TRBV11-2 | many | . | CASSQEEIGANQPQHF | TGTGCCAGCAGCCAAGAAGAGATCGGGGCAAATCAGCCCCAGCATTTT
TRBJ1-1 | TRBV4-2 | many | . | CASSQVSGGERAFF | TGTGCCAGCAGCCAAGTAAGCGGGGGTGAAAGAGCTTTCTTT
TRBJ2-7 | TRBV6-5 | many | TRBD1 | CASSRDRVYEQYF | TGTGCCAGCAGCCGGGACAGGGTCTACGAGCAGTACTTC
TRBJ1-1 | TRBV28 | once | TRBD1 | CASSSPGQVTQAFF | TGTGCCAGCAGTTCCCCTGGACAGGTTACCCAAGCTTTCTTT
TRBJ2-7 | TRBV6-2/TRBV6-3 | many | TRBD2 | CASSSRGLAVSYEQYF | TGTGCCAGCAGTTCCCGGGGACTAGCGGTTTCCTACGAGCAGTACTTC
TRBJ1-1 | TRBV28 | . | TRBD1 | CASGDRGENTEAFF | TGTGCCAGCGGAGACAGGGGGGAAAACACTGAAGCTTTCTTT
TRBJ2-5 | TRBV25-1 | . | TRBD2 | CASSVAGEGETQYF | TGTGCCAGCAGTGTAGCGGGAGAGGGAGAGACCCAGTACTTC
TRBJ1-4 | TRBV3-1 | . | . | CASSQVRSKGYEKLFF | TGTGCCAGCAGCCAGGTGCGGTCGAAAGGGTATGAAAAACTGTTTTTT
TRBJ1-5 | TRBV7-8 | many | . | CASSLGYRQVRQPQHF | TGTGCCAGCAGCTTAGGCTATCGACAGGTTCGTCAGCCCCAGCATTTT
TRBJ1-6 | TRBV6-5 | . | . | CASSYFSRGNSPLHF | TGTGCCAGCAGTTACTTCTCCAGGGGTAATTCACCCCTCCACTTT
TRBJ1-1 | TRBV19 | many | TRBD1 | CASSSRDRVTEAFF | TGTGCCAGTAGTTCCCGGGACAGGGTGACTGAAGCTTTCTTT
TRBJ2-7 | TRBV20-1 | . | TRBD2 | CSASPSGETYEQYF | TGCAGTGCTAGCCCTAGCGGGGAGACCTACGAGCAGTACTTC
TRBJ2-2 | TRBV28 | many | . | CASSFLAAGELFF | TGTGCCAGCAGTTTCCTGGCGGCCGGGGAGCTGTTTTTT
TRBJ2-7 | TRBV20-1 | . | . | CSARPPREWNEQYF | TGCAGTGCTCGCCCCCCGAGGGAATGGAACGAGCAGTACTTC
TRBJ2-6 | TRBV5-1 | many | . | CASNLFLRTDGANVLTF | TGCGCCAGCAATCTCTTTCTGAGGACAGATGGGGCCAACGTCCTGACTTTC
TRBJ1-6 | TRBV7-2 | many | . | CASSPSGGSSSPLHF | TGTGCCAGCAGCCCCTCCGGGGGATCGAGTTCACCCCTCCACTTT
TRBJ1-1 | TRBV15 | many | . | CATSRGENTEAFF | TGTGCCACCAGCAGGGGAGAGAACACTGAAGCTTTCTTT
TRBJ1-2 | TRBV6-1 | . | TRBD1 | CASIPGTGGWYGYTF | TGTGCCAGCATCCCCGGGACAGGGGGGTGGTATGGCTACACCTTC
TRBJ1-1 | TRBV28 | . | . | CASSTPRPGRTEAFF | TGTGCCAGCAGCACTCCTCGCCCAGGGAGGACTGAAGCTTTCTTT
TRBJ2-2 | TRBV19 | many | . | CASSIGWNTGELFF | TGTGCCAGTAGTATCGGCTGGAACACCGGGGAGCTGTTTTTT
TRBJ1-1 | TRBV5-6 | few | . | CASSLGSWQTSLEAFF | TGTGCCAGCAGCTTGGGGAGTTGGCAGACAAGCCTCGAAGCTTTCTTT
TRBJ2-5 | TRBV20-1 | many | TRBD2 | CSQSGLVQETQYF | TGCAGTCAATCGGGACTAGTCCAGGAGACCCAGTACTTC
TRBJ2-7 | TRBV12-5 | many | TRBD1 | CASGTGQGGEQYF | TGTGCTAGTGGAACGGGACAGGGGGGCGAGCAGTACTTC
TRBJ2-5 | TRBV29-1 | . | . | CSVGPFETQYF | TGCAGCGTTGGCCCCTTTGAGACCCAGTACTTC
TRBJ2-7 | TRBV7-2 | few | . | CASSVRVLGDEQYF | TGTGCCAGCAGCGTGAGGGTTCTGGGCGACGAGCAGTACTTC
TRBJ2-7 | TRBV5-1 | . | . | CASSFRPQSYEQYF | TGCGCCAGCAGCTTCCGACCTCAATCCTACGAGCAGTACTTC
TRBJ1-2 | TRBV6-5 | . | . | CASSSGNGYTF | TGTGCCAGCAGTTCAGGGAATGGCTACACCTTC
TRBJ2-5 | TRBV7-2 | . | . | CASSSNPGEGETQYF | TGTGCCAGCAGCTCAAACCCAGGGGAGGGGGAGACCCAGTACTTC
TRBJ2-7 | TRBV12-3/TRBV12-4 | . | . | CASSLKGEWYEQYF | TGTGCCAGCAGTTTAAAGGGGGAATGGTACGAGCAGTACTTC
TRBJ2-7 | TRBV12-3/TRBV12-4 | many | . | CASSHRRDAGPYEQYF | TGTGCCAGCAGCCACCGACGGGACGCGGGCCCCTACGAGCAGTACTTC
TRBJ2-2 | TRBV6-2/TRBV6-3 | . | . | CASSYVGRGTGELFF | TGTGCCAGCAGTTATGTGGGGCGAGGCACCGGGGAGCTGTTTTTT
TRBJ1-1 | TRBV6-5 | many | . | CASSYFDPTGNTEAFF | TGTGCCAGCAGTTACTTCGATCCGACGGGAAACACTGAAGCTTTCTTT
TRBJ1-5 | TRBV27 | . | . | CASSFAGQPQHF | TGTGCCAGCAGTTTCGCTGGACAGCCCCAGCATTTT
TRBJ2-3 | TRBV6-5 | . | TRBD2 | CASSSGTSGTDTQYF | TGTGCCAGCAGTTCCGGGACTAGCGGCACAGATACGCAGTATTTT
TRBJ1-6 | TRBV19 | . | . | CATGWGGNSPLHF | TGTGCCACCGGGTGGGGTGGTAATTCACCCCTCCACTTT
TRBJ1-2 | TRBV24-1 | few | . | CATSVGSYGYTF | TGTGCCACCAGTGTGGGTTCATATGGCTACACCTTC
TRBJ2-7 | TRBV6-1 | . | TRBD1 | CASSVGTAYEQYF | TGTGCCAGCAGTGTCGGGACAGCATACGAGCAGTACTTC
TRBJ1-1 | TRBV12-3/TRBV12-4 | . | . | CASSAWGWAEAFF | TGTGCCAGTAGTGCCTGGGGGTGGGCTGAAGCTTTCTTT
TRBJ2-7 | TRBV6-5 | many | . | CASSLVRGAPGYEQYF | TGTGCCAGCAGTTTGGTTCGGGGGGCCCCGGGTTACGAGCAGTACTTC
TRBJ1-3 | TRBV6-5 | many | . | CASSYRGARGNTIYF | TGTGCCAGCAGTTACCGGGGGGCGCGAGGAAACACCATATATTTT
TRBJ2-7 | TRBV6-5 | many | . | CASSYSSGNHEQYF | TGTGCCAGCAGTTACTCGTCCGGGAACCACGAGCAGTACTTC
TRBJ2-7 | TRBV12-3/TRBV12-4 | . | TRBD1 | CASSFSDRAEQYF | TGTGCCAGCAGTTTCTCGGACAGGGCCGAGCAGTACTTC